The 21 T cell receptor beta chains below all came from one sample that was sequenced in a study of blood T cell repertoires in COVID-19. Only in-frame clones appear in the TCRdb table, and some are missing; sequencing was by immunoSEQ multiplex PCR. Of roughly 65,000 clones listed, about 82% are singletons. The sample consisted of peripheral blood. The receptors stem from a human donor in a cohort sampled during active COVID-19.

The chain joins TRBV5-1 to TRBJ1-3; D gene ambiguous. Germline CDR1 reads SGHRS; CDR2 reads YFSETQ. CDR3 length: 15 amino acids. Trimming cost V 5 bases and J 0 bases, with 12 bases left between them. The CDR3 DNA is TGCGCCAGCAGTGAGGGTGCGAGCTCTGGAAACACCATATATTTT. Translation: CASSEGASSGNTIYF.

This clone was found a few times. V usage is TRBV28 and J usage is TRBJ1-6, with D possibly being TRBD1 (5 bases). The CDR3 length is 16 residues. The germline gives CDR1 MDHEN, CDR2 SYDVKM. Deletions cut 6 bases from V and 4 bases from J, with 16 bases between. This CDR3 reads CASSLERGGYNSPLHF. Here the CDR3 DNA reads TGTGCCAGCAGCCTGGAACGGGGGGGGTATAATTCACCCCTCCACTTT.

The chain has TRBV3-1 (or the pseudogene TRBV3-2) and TRBJ2-3, with D tentatively TRBD2 (6 bases). Trimming shortened V by 0 bases and J by 0 bases, and 13 bases separated the two germline ends. Germline loops: CDR1 LGHDT, CDR2 YNNKEL (reference sequence). The CDR3 is 17 residues long. The CDR3: CASSQESHAGSTDTQYF. The CDR3 nucleotides are TGTGCCAGCAGCCAAGAAAGTCACGCGGGAAGCACAGATACGCAGTATTTT.

The rearrangement links TRBV19 to TRBJ1-1; maybe TRBD1 (6 bases). The CDR3 has 13 amino acids. V lost 6 bases, J lost 2 bases, and 10 bases lay in between. Germline V CDR1 and CDR2: LNHDA, SQIVND (reference sequence). The CDR3, as DNA: TGTGCCAGTAGAACACAGGGAAACACTGAAGCTTTCTTT. This codes for CASRTQGNTEAFF.

The rearrangement uses TRBV5-1 and TRBJ1-1, with a possible D match to TRBD1 (5 bases). The V end lost 5 bases, the J end lost 4 bases, and 18 bases lay between the germline ends. The CDR3 is 15 amino acids. Germline CDR1 reads SGHRS; CDR2 reads YFSETQ. CDR3 sequence: CASSRDNSRVTEAFF. CDR3 coding DNA: TGCGCCAGCAGTCGTGACAACTCCAGGGTCACTGAAGCTTTCTTT.

V gene TRBV18 combines with J gene TRBJ2-7, with D perhaps matching TRBD1 (5 bases). Germline CDR1 and CDR2: KGHSH and LQKENI. The CDR3 has 14 amino acids. V was trimmed by 2 bases and J by 5 bases, leaving 13 bases between them. CDR3 protein: CASSPSPGFHEQYF. CDR3 DNA: TGTGCCAGCTCACCATCCCCAGGGTTCCACGAGCAGTACTTC.

The CDR3 DNA reads as TGTGCCAGCAGCCACACGTATGAGGTTAGGGGGGAGCTGTTTTTT. Encoded protein: CASSHTYEVRGELFF. V usage is TRBV6-5 and J usage is TRBJ2-2; the D is unclear. Germline lookup yields CDR1 MNHEY and CDR2 SVGAGI. Deletions cut 6 bases from V and 8 bases from J, with 19 bases between. The CDR3 spans 15 residues.

The chain employs TRBV5-4 and TRBJ2-7, with D tentatively TRBD1 (5 bases). V lost 7 bases to trimming and J lost 0 bases, with 17 bases between them. Germline loops: CDR1 SGHNT, CDR2 YYREEE (reference sequence). The CDR3 totals 15 residues. The CDR3 DNA sequence: TGTGCCAGCGGCTGGGGCAGTTTGAGCTCCTACGAGCAGTACTTC. It yields the protein CASGWGSLSSYEQYF.

The CDR3 reads CASSQGQAQNNEQFF. CDR3 coding DNA: TGTGCCAGCTCACAGGGGCAGGCACAAAACAATGAGCAGTTCTTC. This sequence joins TRBV18 and TRBJ2-1; perhaps TRBD1 as D (5 bases). The CDR3 has 15 amino acids. Germline CDR1 and CDR2: KGHSH and LQKENI. Trimming removed 4 bases from V and 5 bases from J, with 15 bases in between.

The rearrangement links TRBV5-4 to TRBJ2-5, with 8 bases lining up with TRBD1. The CDR3 loop spans 13 amino acids. V dropped 1 base and J dropped 5; count of bases not matched to a gene: 1. The germline V gene encodes CDR1 SGHNT and CDR2 YYREEE (reference sequence). The CDR3 loop reads CASSLQGAETQYF. CDR3 nucleotides: TGTGCCAGCAGCTTGCAGGGGGCGGAGACCCAGTACTTC.

V usage is TRBV7-9 and J usage is TRBJ1-1; 8 bases agree with TRBD1. Trimming removed 7 bases from V and 3 bases from J; junction bases left unmatched: 7. This CDR3 has 14 residues. Germline CDR1 is SEHNR and CDR2 is FQNEAQ (reference sequence). CDR3 nucleotide sequence: TGTGCCAGCATCTTCGGACAGGGACACACTGAAGCTTTCTTT. Translation: CASIFGQGHTEAFF.

The chain recombines TRBV21-1 with TRBJ2-3; whether TRBD2, the table's D call, matches the DNA was not checked. TRBV21-1 constitutes a pseudogene. The CDR3 loop spans 15 amino acids. As DNA, the CDR3 is TGTGCCAGCAGCAAAAGACCGACGGGAGGGTATACGCAGTATTTT. Protein: CASSKRPTGGYTQYF.

This chain uses TRBV19 with TRBJ2-1, with 7 bases that match TRBD2. The junction had 3 bases not matched to a gene; V was cut back by 5 bases and J by 2 bases. Germline V lookup: CDR1 LNHDA, CDR2 SQIVND (reference sequence). The CDR3 totals 14 residues. Here the CDR3 reads CASSLGGAYNEQFF. The CDR3 region has the DNA TGTGCCAGTAGTCTGGGGGGGGCCTACAATGAGCAGTTCTTC.

The chain joins TRBV7-2 to TRBJ1-1; 8 nucleotides align to TRBD1. There are 17 residues in the CDR3. The germline V gene encodes CDR1 SGHTA and CDR2 FQGNSA. Trimming at V came to 1 base and at J to 0 bases, leaving 7 bases not matched to a gene. In nucleotides, the CDR3 is TGTGCCAGCAGCTTAGAGGCAGGGGGCTTTATGAACACTGAAGCTTTCTTT. Protein: CASSLEAGGFMNTEAFF. Complete variable domain (other parts from reference TRBV7-2 and TRBJ1-1): GAGVSQSPSNKVTEKGKDVELRCDPISGHTALYWYRQSLGQGLEFLIYFQGNSAPDKSGLPSDRFSAERTGGSVSTLTIQRTQQEDSAVYLCASSLEAGGFMNTEAFFGQGTRLTVV.

The V and J genes are TRBV30 and TRBJ1-5; 10 bases are shared with TRBD1. This CDR3 is 13 amino acids long. Germline V lookup: CDR1 GTSNPN, CDR2 SVGIG (reference sequence). J was trimmed by 5 bases and V by 4 bases; bases with no gene match: 2. CDR3 loop: CAWTGTGDQPQHF. CDR3 in DNA: TGTGCCTGGACCGGGACAGGGGATCAGCCCCAGCATTTT.

The table lists this clone with a count of one. J is TRBJ2-3 and V is TRBV2; perhaps TRBD2 as D (5 bases). Germline loops: CDR1 SNHLY, CDR2 FYNNEI. V lost 8 bases, J lost 0 bases, and 6 bases lay in between. The CDR3 loop spans 12 amino acids. CDR3 protein: CASGESTDTQYF. In DNA form, the CDR3 reads TGTGCCAGCGGGGAGAGCACAGATACGCAGTATTTT.

The DNA for the CDR3 is TGTGCCAGCAGCCCCCGGGACGGCGGGGCAGATACGCAGTATTTT. Residues: CASSPRDGGADTQYF. The chain is built from TRBV6-5 and TRBJ2-3, with a tentative D call TRBD2 (6 bases). Germline CDR1 is MNHEY and CDR2 is SVGAGI. The CDR3 extends over 15 amino acids. V was trimmed by 6 bases and J by 4 bases, leaving 17 bases between them.

The genes are TRBV18 and TRBJ2-3; 8 nucleotides line up with TRBD2. Germline lookup yields CDR1 KGHSH and CDR2 LQKENI. V lost 2 bases, J lost 2 bases, and 6 bases stayed unmatched. This CDR3 contains 16 residues. For the CDR3, the DNA is TGTGCCAGCTCACCAGGCGGGGGGCTTAACACAGATACGCAGTATTTT. Amino acid sequence: CASSPGGGLNTDTQYF.

The chain joins TRBV11-3 to TRBJ2-5; D perhaps matches TRBD2 (6 bases). This CDR3 has 16 residues. From germline, CDR1 is SGHNT and CDR2 YENEEA. Trimming cost V 4 bases and J 10 bases, with 25 bases left between them. The CDR3, as DNA: TGTGCCAGCAGCTCCGCCGGGACTCGCAATAGAATGGACCAGTACTTC. This codes for CASSSAGTRNRMDQYF.

The chain recombines TRBV5-6 with TRBJ1-2; 9 bases line up with TRBD1. The germline V gene has CDR1 SGHDT and CDR2 YYEEEE. The CDR3 contains 15 residues. V dropped 1 base and J dropped 4; count of bases not matched to a gene: 5. CDR3 in DNA: TGTGCCAGCAGCTTGTGGGACAGGGCTTTCTATGGCTACACCTTC. It codes for CASSLWDRAFYGYTF.

The chain combines TRBV6-5 with TRBJ1-2; a possible D gene is TRBD1 (6 bases). V lost 10 bases to trimming and J lost 5 bases, with 14 bases between them. The CDR3 sequence is 12 residues long. The germline V gene has CDR1 MNHEY and CDR2 SVGAGI. The CDR3 sequence is CAINRVRYGYTF. In DNA, the CDR3 is TGTGCCATCAACAGGGTTCGGTATGGCTACACCTTC.